What follows is one T cell receptor (beta chain) and its context. It has no known antigen specificity. One base away there is no much larger clone; base qualities are not given. The sample originates from a study of T cell responses to AZD1222 COVID-19 vaccine (dated by TCRdb to the early 2020s). About the investigation overall: AZD1222 recipients with second doses at about 4 weeks or about 12 weeks were pooled, because spike-specific TCR depth and breadth did not differ between schedules. TCR sequencing was performed for about 250 trial participants, of whom some 200 were given two doses of AZD1222 and some 26 were given two doses of MenACWY control vaccine. Enrollment into the trials was organized by age into subgroups of 18-55, 56-69 and 70-plus years, and those subgroups contained roughly 160, 29 and 62 TCR-sequenced participants, respectively. The research as a whole found: Reportedly, close to half of the unique spike-specific TCRs recognized epitopes lying outside the regions that are mutated in the B.1.351 and B.1.1.7 variants. A significant rise in spike-specific TCR breadth and depth was observed after two AZD1222 doses relative to day 0 and relative to MenACWY recipients. The 56-69-year group was small, and its depth increase did not reach significance, likely because of low power. Because no samples from the day 14 peak response were available, repertoires could be characterized only after the peak T cell response. The whole spike protein was spanned by vaccine-associated CD4 TCRs, and dominant responses were seen in regions 160-218 and 743-854. Only five or six AZD1222 recipients were SARS-CoV-2 seropositive at baseline, limiting conclusions about previously exposed vaccinees. Participants were mostly white British and included more females than males, and it was suggested by the authors that clonal diversity may have been underestimated.

In light of the paper, this sample's time point label describes: baseline before first vaccination. The vaccinee samples were drawn from two UK trials, COV001 and COV002, one of which was a single-blind randomized controlled phase 2/3 trial testing AZD1222 (ChAdOx1 nCoV-19) in healthy adults. For TCRbeta chain sequencing, PBMC samples were collected from trial participants at day 0 and at day 28 after the second dose. The CDR3 regions of human TCRbeta chains were analyzed by immunosequencing. In the paper's pipeline: Repertoire TCRs were matched against a reference library of SARS-CoV-2-specific TCRs generated with the MIRA antigen-specificity platform. Breadth meant the fraction of unique TCRs that were SARS-CoV-2-associated, whereas depth meant the fraction of total T cells that were SARS-CoV-2-associated. Using the MIRA data, each spike-specific TCR was assigned both to the spike region to which the TCR was reactive and to a CD4 or CD8 class. Log10-transformed breadth and depth values were compared by one-way ANOVA with Sidak's multiple comparisons tests. TCRdb stores this immuneACCESS table with in-frame sequences only. Part of the clones is absent; in the studies checked, under half of the shortfall reflects unresolved V genes, and no reason is known for the rest. The V and J calls and clone size were taken over from that table, and D and trimming were inferred from the DNA. This sample gives some 110,000 clones in total; approximately 90% of them show up just once. The ten top clones hold 2.5% to 4% of the sample.

At the junction V is shortened by 4 bases and J by 6 bases; bases outside the gene matches: 7. Counted from cysteine to phenylalanine, this CDR3 has 15 amino acids. The kept DNA is CDR3 alone, 45 bases in frame from the first base. The CDR1 and CDR2 encoded by the germline V gene are SGHDT and YYEEEE. This material consisted of peripheral blood, taken on day 0 of AZD1222 vaccination. The rearranged chain carries TRBV5-6 and TRBJ2-1; TRBD2 lines up with 10 middle nucleotides. The sequence was obtained from an adult in good health. In nucleotide form, the sequence is TGTGCCAGCAGCCAGCTAGCGGGAGCAGCCAATGAGCAGTTCTTC. This sequence encodes CASSQLAGAANEQFF.